This T cell receptor (beta chain) was profiled in a study of sequential checkpoint blockade in melanoma. The wider study: Maintenance nivolumab came after either treatment sequence. 90 to 95 pretreatment tumor DNA samples were TCRβ immunosequenced. After nivolumab or ipilimumab alone, about two dozen patients had week-13 rebiopsies.

Sequenced by immunoSEQ multiplex PCR; TCRdb stores in-frame clones only, minus some. The repertoire has about 5,100 clones, around 21% of them found once; the top ten carry 15% to 20%. Specified treatment: randomized to nivolumab then ipilimumab (arm A) or the reverse (arm B). V lost 4 bases and J 0 bases, leaving 9 bases between the germline ends. Germline V gives CDR1 MNHGY, CDR2 SAAAGT. The CDR3 runs 14 residues. The TCR comes from a human donor with melanoma. This chain connects TRBV6-8 to TRBJ1-2; tentatively, D is TRBD1 (5 bases). The sample in question was tumor tissue (inferred from file names), obtained from a patient given nivolumab and ipilimumab in sequence. CDR3 sequence reads: CASSSGGSNYGYTF. CDR3 nucleotides: TGTGCCAGCAGTTCTGGGGGTTCTAACTATGGCTACACCTTC.